This T cell receptor beta chain stems from a study of post-analysis software for immune sequencing data. Study background: As for disease course, relapsing-remitting, secondary progressive and progressive-relapsing multiple sclerosis were all included.

Unique molecular identifiers tagged the TCR beta cDNA libraries. TCRdb redid the calling of the PCR reads with MiXCR, one entry per CDR3 protein. The sample has about 770,000 distinct CDR3 sequences; 46% are singletons. As concerns this clonotype: Its antigen remains unidentified.

This CDR3 is built from 15 residues. V lost 7 bases and J lost 1; bases outside the gene matches: 7. The germline gives CDR1 MNHEY, CDR2 SVGAGI. General observations from the study: Comparison with controls showed significantly lower normalized Chao1 diversity in multiple sclerosis patients. When patients were compared with controls, 4 or 5 TRBV segments were more frequent, TRBV5-6, TRBV5-1 and TRBV20-1 among them.

The sequence was obtained from a girl aged 10-17 years with multiple sclerosis. The sequenced sample consisted of blood. The J gene is TRBJ2-7, the V gene TRBV6-5, with TRBD1 identical over 10 bases. The CDR3 protein is CASTDRTGGSYEQYF. CDR3 coding DNA: TGTGCCAGCACCGATAGGACAGGGGGTTCCTACGAGCAGTACTTC.